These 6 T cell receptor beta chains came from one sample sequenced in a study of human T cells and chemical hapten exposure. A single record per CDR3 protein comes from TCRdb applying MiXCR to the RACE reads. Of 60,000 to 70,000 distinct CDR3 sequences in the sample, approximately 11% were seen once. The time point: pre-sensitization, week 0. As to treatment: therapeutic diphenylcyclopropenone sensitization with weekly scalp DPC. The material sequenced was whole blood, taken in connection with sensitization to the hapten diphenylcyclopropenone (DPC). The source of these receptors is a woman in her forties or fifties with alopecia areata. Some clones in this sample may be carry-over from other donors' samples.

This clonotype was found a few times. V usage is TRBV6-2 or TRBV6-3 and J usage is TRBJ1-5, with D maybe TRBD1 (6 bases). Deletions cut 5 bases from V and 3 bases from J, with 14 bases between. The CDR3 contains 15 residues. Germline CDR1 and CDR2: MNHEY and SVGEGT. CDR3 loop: CASSPGQPFNQPQHF. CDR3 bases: TGTGCCAGCAGTCCCGGACAGCCTTTCAATCAGCCCCAGCATTTT.

The chain's CDR3 is CASSLDDIYTF. The CDR3, as DNA: TGTGCCAGCAGTTTAGATGACATCTACACCTTC. The V call is TRBV28, the J call TRBJ1-2; D is undetermined. Trimming took off 2 bases at V and 10 bases at J, with 8 bases between the two ends. Germline V gene lookup returns CDR1 MDHEN and CDR2 SYDVKM. The CDR3 has 11 residues.

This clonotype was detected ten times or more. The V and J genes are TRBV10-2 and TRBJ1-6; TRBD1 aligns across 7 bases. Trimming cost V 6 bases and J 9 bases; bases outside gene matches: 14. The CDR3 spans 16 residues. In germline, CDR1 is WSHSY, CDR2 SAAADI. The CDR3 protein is CASSPQATGLGSPLHF. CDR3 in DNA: TGCGCCAGCAGCCCACAGGCGACAGGGTTGGGTTCACCCCTCCACTTT.

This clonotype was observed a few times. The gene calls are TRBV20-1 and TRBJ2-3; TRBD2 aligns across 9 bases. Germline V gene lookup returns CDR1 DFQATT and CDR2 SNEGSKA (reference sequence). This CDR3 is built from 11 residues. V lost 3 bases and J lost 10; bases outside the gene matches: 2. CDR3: CSASPSGAQYF. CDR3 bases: TGCAGTGCTAGCCCTAGCGGGGCGCAGTATTTT.

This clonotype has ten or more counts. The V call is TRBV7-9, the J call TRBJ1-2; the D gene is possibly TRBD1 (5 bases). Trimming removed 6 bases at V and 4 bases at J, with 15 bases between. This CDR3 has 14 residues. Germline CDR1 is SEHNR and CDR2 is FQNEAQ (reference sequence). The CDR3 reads CASRYSGDPYGYTF. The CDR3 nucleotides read TGTGCCAGCAGGTATTCCGGGGACCCCTATGGCTACACCTTC.

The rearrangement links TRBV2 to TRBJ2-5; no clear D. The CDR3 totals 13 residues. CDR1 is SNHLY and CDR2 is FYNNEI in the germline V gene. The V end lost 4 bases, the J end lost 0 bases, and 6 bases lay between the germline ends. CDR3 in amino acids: CASSGPYQETQYF. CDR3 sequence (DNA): TGTGCCAGCAGTGGTCCGTACCAAGAGACCCAGTACTTC.